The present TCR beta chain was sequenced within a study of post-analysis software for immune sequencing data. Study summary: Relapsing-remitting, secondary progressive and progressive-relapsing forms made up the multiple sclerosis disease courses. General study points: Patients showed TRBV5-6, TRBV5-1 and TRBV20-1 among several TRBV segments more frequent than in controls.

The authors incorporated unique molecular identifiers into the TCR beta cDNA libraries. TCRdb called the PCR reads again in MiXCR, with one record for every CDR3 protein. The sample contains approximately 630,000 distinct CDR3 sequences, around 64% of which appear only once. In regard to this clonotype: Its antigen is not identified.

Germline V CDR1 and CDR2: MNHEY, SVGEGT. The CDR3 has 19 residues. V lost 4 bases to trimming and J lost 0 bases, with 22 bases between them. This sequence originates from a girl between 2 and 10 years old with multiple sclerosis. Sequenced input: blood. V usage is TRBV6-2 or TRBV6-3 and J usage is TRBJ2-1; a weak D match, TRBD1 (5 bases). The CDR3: CASSSLRGRGPSSYNEQFF. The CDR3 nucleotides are TGTGCCAGCAGTTCCCTTAGGGGTAGAGGACCAAGCTCCTACAATGAGCAGTTCTTC.